Shown below are 10 T cell receptor beta chains from a single sample sequenced in a study of blood T cell repertoires in COVID-19. Generated by immunoSEQ multiplex PCR, the TCRdb table keeps only in-frame clones and is missing some. The sample has around 280,000 clones, around 87% seen once. The sequenced sample was peripheral blood. All receptors derive from a man aged 65 to 79 with acute or convalescent COVID-19.

The chain has TRBV20-1 and TRBJ2-3; possible D gene TRBD2, 5 bases. The length of the CDR3 is 11 residues. V was pared by 5 bases and J by 2 bases, with 5 bases between. Germline V gene data show CDR1 as DFQATT and CDR2 as SNEGSKA (reference sequence). The CDR3 DNA sequence: TGCAGTGCTCGGGACACAGATACGCAGTATTTT. Protein sequence: CSARDTDTQYF.

As concerns this clone: A read error may produce the germline difference seen at one junction end. The chain combines TRBV6-5 with TRBJ2-1; TRBD2 matches 7 bases. Germline V gene sequence: CDR1 MNHEY, CDR2 SVGAGI. The CDR3 extends over 16 amino acids. CDR3 nucleotides: TGTGCCAGCAGTTGGGCAGCGGGGCGCTCCTGCAATGAGCAGTTCTTC. It encodes CASSWAAGRSCNEQFF.

This clone has only a few counts. Within the sample, other DNA sequences also encode this same CDR3. The chain couples TRBV5-1 to TRBJ2-5; D may be TRBD1 (5 bases). The V gene's germline CDR1 is SGHRS and CDR2 YFSETQ. Trimming cost V 2 bases and J 2 bases, with 7 bases left between them. This CDR3 contains 13 residues. CDR3: CASSLGVQETQYF. The DNA for the CDR3 is TGCGCCAGCAGCTTAGGGGTTCAAGAGACCCAGTACTTC.

V and J are TRBV12-3 or TRBV12-4 and TRBJ1-2; tentative D call: TRBD1 (5 bases). Trimming stripped 6 bases from V and 8 bases from J, with 16 bases between. This CDR3 is 13 amino acids long. In DNA, the CDR3 is TGTGCCAGCAGCGGGCAGGAGTGGGGCGGCTACACCTTC. It is translated as CASSGQEWGGYTF.

The chain couples TRBV4-3 to TRBJ1-2; TRBD1 aligns across 10 bases. The V and J ends lost 0 bases and 5 bases, in that order; junction bases with no gene match: 12. In germline, CDR1 is LGHNA, CDR2 YSLEER. This CDR3 has 18 amino acids. The CDR3 loop is CASSQDGPPGTGVYGYTF. CDR3 in DNA: TGCGCCAGCAGCCAAGATGGCCCCCCCGGGACAGGGGTATATGGCTACACCTTC.

This sequence joins TRBV5-1 and TRBJ1-6; D is undetermined. CDR3 length: 15 amino acids. CDR1 and CDR2 (germline): SGHRS, YFSETQ. The V end was cut by 2 bases, the J end by 5 bases, with 11 bases between. CDR3 in amino acids: CASSLLGPDNSPLHF. CDR3 DNA sequence: TGCGCCAGCAGCTTACTGGGCCCAGATAATTCACCCCTCCACTTT. Full variable domain (remainder filled in from reference TRBV5-1 and TRBJ1-6): KAGVTQTPRYLIKTRGQQVTLSCSPISGHRSVSWYQQTPGQGLQFLFEYFSETQRNKGNFPGRFSGRQFSNSRSEMNVSTLELGDSALYLCASSLLGPDNSPLHFGNGTRLTVT.

V usage is TRBV27 and J usage is TRBJ2-7; 8 nucleotides line up with TRBD2. V gave up 3 bases and J gave up 0 bases; unmatched junction bases: 10. The CDR3 extends over 17 amino acids. Germline CDR1 is MNHEY and CDR2 is SMNVEV (reference sequence). The CDR3 coding sequence is TGTGCCAGCAGTTTCGGGGGGGCTCTTCCATCCTCCTACGAGCAGTACTTC. It specifies CASSFGGALPSSYEQYF.

The gene calls are TRBV30 and TRBJ1-6; TRBD1 matches at 10 bases. V trimming: 1 base; J trimming: 7 bases; junction bases outside the gene matches: 4. CDR1 is GTSNPN, CDR2 SVGIG, per germline (reference sequence). The CDR3 loop spans 15 amino acids. Here the CDR3 reads CAWSALGQGNSPLHF. Here the CDR3 DNA reads TGTGCCTGGAGTGCGTTGGGACAGGGGAATTCACCCCTCCACTTT.

V usage is TRBV19 and J usage is TRBJ2-2; D may be TRBD1 (6 bases). The germline V gene encodes CDR1 LNHDA and CDR2 SQIVND (reference sequence). The CDR3 is made up of 15 amino acids. Trimming shortened V by 2 bases and J by 2 bases, and 9 bases separated the two germline ends. CDR3 in DNA: TGTGCCAGTAGTATAACAGGGATAAACACCGGGGAGCTGTTTTTT. Translation gives CASSITGINTGELFF.

J is TRBJ1-1 and V is TRBV7-2; 9 positions agree with TRBD1. CDR1 is SGHTA and CDR2 is FQGNSA in the germline V gene. CDR3 size: 14 residues. V shed 5 bases and J 7 bases; nucleotides not matched to a gene: 8. Here the CDR3 DNA reads TGTGCCAGCAGCCCATACAGGGGGCTAAGTGAAGCTTTCTTT. It translates to CASSPYRGLSEAFF.